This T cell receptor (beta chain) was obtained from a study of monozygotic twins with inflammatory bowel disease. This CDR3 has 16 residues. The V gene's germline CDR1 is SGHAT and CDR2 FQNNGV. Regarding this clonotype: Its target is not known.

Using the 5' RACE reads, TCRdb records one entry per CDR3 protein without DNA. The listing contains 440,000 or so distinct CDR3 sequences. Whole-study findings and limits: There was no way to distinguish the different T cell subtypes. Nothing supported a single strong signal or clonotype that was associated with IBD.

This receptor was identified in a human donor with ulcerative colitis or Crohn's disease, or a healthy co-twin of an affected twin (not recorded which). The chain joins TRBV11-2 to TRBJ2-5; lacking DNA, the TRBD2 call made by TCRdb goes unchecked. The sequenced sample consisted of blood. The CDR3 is CASSSGLAGGQETQYF.